This entry lists 7 T cell receptor beta chains sequenced from one sample in a study of T cells after yellow fever vaccination (dated by TCRdb to about 2019). The sample's treatment or condition label, in plain terms: live attenuated yellow fever vaccine strain. Library preparation used 5' RACE. The listed sequencing device is Illumina NovaSeq 6000. The public reads were reprocessed in TCRdb via fastp at Q25 and MiXCR, keeping in-frame beta chains. A single entry per CDR3 protein holds the most common genes and DNA from its merged rows. This sample has 80,000 to 100,000 distinct CDR3 sequences in its table, and around 5.5% of those were observed once. In total, the top ten clones hold approximately 39% of the sample. The sequencing used CD8+ T cells sorted from PBMCs, collected 10 days after the yellow fever booster vaccination. These receptors all stem from a man aged 18 to 30 who received the YFV17D yellow fever vaccine.

This clonotype was found a few times. The V gene is TRBV6-4, the J gene TRBJ2-2; TRBD1 matches 7 bases. The CDR3 consists of 22 residues. Germline lookup yields CDR1 MRHNA and CDR2 SNTAGT. V trimming: 1 base; J trimming: 1 base; junction bases outside the gene matches: 21. The CDR3 protein is CASSDFTVPRDSGRRNTGELFF. CDR3 coding DNA: TGTGCCAGCAGTGACTTTACGGTTCCTCGGGACAGCGGACGGAGGAACACCGGGGAGCTGTTTTTT.

The sample holds a few counts of this clonotype. The rearrangement links TRBV7-8 to TRBJ2-7; D not certain. The V end lost 6 bases, the J end lost 9 bases, and 24 bases lay between the germline ends. CDR1 and CDR2 from the germline V gene are SGHVS and FQNEAQ. This CDR3 is built from 15 residues. The DNA of the CDR3 is TGTGCCAGCAGAAGGAAGGGCCTATGGGCCTGGGGGCAGTACTTC. It specifies CASRRKGLWAWGQYF.

CDR3 sequence reads: CRTALGYGYTF. The CDR3 nucleotides read TGCAGGACAGCCCTCGGCTATGGCTACACCTTC. The chain uses TRBV20-1 and TRBJ1-2, with D maybe TRBD1 (5 bases). The CDR3 covers 11 residues. Germline CDR1 reads DFQATT; CDR2 reads SNEGSKA (reference sequence).

This clonotype has just a few counts. The chain links TRBV19 to TRBJ2-5, with TRBD2 as a possible D gene (5 bases). Germline V gives CDR1 LNHDA, CDR2 SQIVND (reference sequence). The CDR3 runs to 13 residues. V was cut by 5 bases and J by 2 bases, with 9 bases left in between. CDR3 sequence: CASSDRDQETQYF. The CDR3 DNA reads as TGTGCCAGTAGTGACCGGGATCAAGAGACCCAGTACTTC.

The CDR3 DNA reads as TGTGCCAGCAGTTTCCCAGGGGGCCACGGGGAGCTGTTTTTT. Residues: CASSFPGGHGELFF. The chain employs TRBV12-3 or TRBV12-4 and TRBJ2-2; 8 bases line up with TRBD1. V lost 3 bases to trimming and J lost 7 bases; unmatched junction nucleotides: 4. This CDR3 has 14 amino acids.

The chain has TRBV27 and TRBJ1-2, with 8 bases matching TRBD1. The junction had 10 bases not matched to a gene; V was cut back by 6 bases and J by 1 base. Germline CDR1 and CDR2: MNHEY and SMNVEV (reference sequence). CDR3 length: 16 residues. The CDR3 spells CASSKTGQAFNYGYTF. The CDR3 nucleotides read TGTGCCAGCAGCAAGACGGGACAGGCTTTTAACTATGGCTACACCTTC.

The CDR3, as DNA: TGTGCCAGCAGCTTAGGCGGGGGTCGTTCAGATACGCAGTATTTT. Protein: CASSLGGGRSDTQYF. J is TRBJ2-3 and V is TRBV7-2, with 7 bases matching TRBD2. Germline assignment: CDR1 SGHTA and CDR2 FQGNSA. This CDR3 has 15 residues. V shed 1 base and J 4 bases; nucleotides not matched to a gene: 5.